The 21 T cell receptor beta chains below all came from one sample that was sequenced in a study of tissue T cells after allogeneic stem cell transplantation. Sequencing was performed with immunoSEQ multiplex PCR; in TCRdb, only in-frame clones are kept and a portion is missing. The profile shows 5,500 to 8,000 clones, around 61% of them singletons. The sample in question was duodenum tissue, obtained at autopsy. Source of these receptors: a female donor over 55 with lung cancer.

The chain is built from TRBV5-1 and TRBJ2-6; TRBD1 matches 7 bases. Germline-derived CDR1 and CDR2 are SGHRS and YFSETQ. The CDR3 runs 17 residues. V dropped 4 bases and J dropped 0; count of bases not matched to a gene: 7. In DNA form, the CDR3 reads TGCGCCAGCAGCAATGGACAGGCCAGCTCTGGGGCCAACGTCCTGACTTTC. Its protein product is CASSNGQASSGANVLTF.

The chain employs TRBV14 and TRBJ2-7; D may be TRBD1 (5 bases). V shed 4 bases and J shed 7 bases, with 17 bases lying between them. From germline, CDR1 is SGHDN and CDR2 FVKESK. The CDR3 covers 14 residues. CDR3 sequence (DNA): TGTGCCAGCAGCCGGGGCGGTACTACGTTGGAGCAGTACTTC. It translates to CASSRGGTTLEQYF.

The rearrangement uses TRBV6-1 and TRBJ1-4, with 8 bases lining up with TRBD1. J gave up 5 bases and V 6 bases, and 5 bases lay outside the gene matches. Per the germline V gene, CDR1 is MNHNS and CDR2 is SASEGT. CDR3 length: 14 amino acids. The CDR3 bases are TGTGCCAGCAGACTACAGGGGGGGAATGAAAAACTGTTTTTT. Its translation: CASRLQGGNEKLFF.

This clone is medium-sized within its sample. The chain links TRBV2 to TRBJ2-6; a possible D gene is TRBD1 (5 bases). The CDR3 consists of 11 residues. The germline V gene encodes CDR1 SNHLY and CDR2 FYNNEI. Trimming shortened V by 6 bases and J by 17 bases, and 14 bases separated the two germline ends. CDR3 residues: CASSRQTLLTF. The DNA for the CDR3 is TGTGCCAGCAGCCGACAGACCCTCTTGACTTTC.

This clone showed up just a few times. The chain recombines TRBV7-9 with TRBJ1-2; no clear D gene. This CDR3 spans 13 amino acids. CDR1 is SEHNR and CDR2 is FQNEAQ in the germline V gene (reference sequence). V lost 1 base to trimming and J lost 6 bases, with 9 bases between them. The CDR3 sequence: CASSLEGFNGYTF. DNA for the CDR3: TGTGCCAGCAGCTTAGAAGGATTTAATGGCTACACCTTC.

This clone showed up just a few times. The chain couples TRBV5-1 to TRBJ2-5, with D tentatively TRBD1 (5 bases). Germline V gene lookup returns CDR1 SGHRS and CDR2 YFSETQ. The CDR3 sequence is 14 residues long. V lost 2 bases and J lost 2, with 10 bases in between. The CDR3 sequence is CASSFQGQQETQYF. The CDR3 DNA is TGCGCCAGCAGCTTCCAGGGTCAGCAAGAGACCCAGTACTTC.

Only one count was recorded for this clone. The chain couples TRBV4-3 to TRBJ2-3; the D gene is possibly TRBD1 (6 bases). CDR3 length: 18 amino acids. CDR1 and CDR2 (germline): LGHNA, YSLEER. Trimming removed 3 bases from V and 0 bases from J, with 19 bases in between. This CDR3 is CASSHRVSRGQSTDTQYF. As DNA, the CDR3 is TGCGCCAGCAGCCACAGAGTTAGCAGGGGTCAGAGCACAGATACGCAGTATTTT.

By frequency in the sample, this clone is medium-sized. The rearrangement joins TRBV7-2 to TRBJ1-1; no clear D. V lost 5 bases and J lost 0, with 7 bases in between. Germline V CDR1 and CDR2: SGHTA, FQGNSA. The CDR3 is 13 amino acids. The CDR3 nucleotides read TGTGCCAGCAGCCTCGAGATGAACACTGAAGCTTTCTTT. Its protein is CASSLEMNTEAFF.

This clone was detected only a few times. The chain is built from TRBV4-3 and TRBJ1-2; 7 bases fit TRBD1. The germline V gene has CDR1 LGHNA and CDR2 YSLEER. The CDR3 loop spans 13 amino acids. With 6 bases clipped from V and 2 bases from J, the junction kept 3 bases outside the gene matches. In DNA form, the CDR3 reads TGCGCCAGCAGAGGGACAGAAAACTATGGCTACACCTTC. This gives the protein CASRGTENYGYTF.

CDR3 DNA sequence: TGTGCCAGCAGCTTTCAGGGGGCGGGTGGCTACACCTTC. Protein sequence: CASSFQGAGGYTF. The chain uses TRBV7-2 and TRBJ1-2; 8 positions match TRBD1. Germline CDR1 is SGHTA and CDR2 is FQGNSA. Unmatched junction bases numbered 4, after V lost 3 bases and J lost 7 bases. The CDR3 sequence is 13 residues long.

This chain joins TRBV9 and TRBJ2-2, with 13 positions matching TRBD2. V shed 4 bases and J 9 bases; nucleotides not matched to a gene: 6. CDR3 size: 15 residues. CDR1 is SGDLS, CDR2 YYNGEE, per germline. In DNA form, the CDR3 reads TGTGCCAGCAGCCCGGGGACTAGCGGGACTCGGGAGCTGTTTTTT. Protein: CASSPGTSGTRELFF.

The chain carries TRBV27 and TRBJ1-2; 11 bases match TRBD1. Germline V gene sequence: CDR1 MNHEY, CDR2 SMNVEV (reference sequence). The CDR3 length is 14 residues. The ends lost 5 bases at V and 6 bases at J; junction bases unmatched: 5. Written as DNA, the CDR3 is TGTGCCAGCAGTGCCGGGACAGGGGGGAATGGCTACACCTTC. Its protein product is CASSAGTGGNGYTF.

This chain links TRBV19 with TRBJ2-6; D uncertain. Trimming took off 1 base at V and 4 bases at J, with 8 bases between the two ends. Germline assignment: CDR1 LNHDA and CDR2 SQIVND (reference sequence). This CDR3 has 15 amino acids. CDR3: CASSIVASGANVLTF. The CDR3, as DNA: TGTGCCAGTAGTATAGTCGCTTCGGGGGCCAACGTCCTGACTTTC.

A single count supports this clone. The rearrangement links TRBV30 to TRBJ1-2; TRBD1 agrees at 7 bases. Germline loops: CDR1 GTSNPN, CDR2 SVGIG (reference sequence). J gave up 8 bases and V 0 bases, and 6 bases lay outside the gene matches. The CDR3 consists of 13 residues. DNA for the CDR3: TGTGCCTGGAGTGTGAGGGGGCTTAGGGGCTACACCTTC. Its translation: CAWSVRGLRGYTF.

The chain has TRBV6-6 and TRBJ2-7; no clear D. This CDR3 has 15 amino acids. Germline assignment: CDR1 MNHNY and CDR2 SVGAGI (reference sequence). V was pared by 2 bases and J by 2 bases, with 13 bases between. In DNA form, the CDR3 reads TGTGCCAGCAGTTACGGGCCGGCCGAGACCTACGAGCAGTACTTC. Translation gives CASSYGPAETYEQYF.

A note on this clone: Mismatch with germline at one junction end may stem from a read error. The rearrangement uses TRBV27 and TRBJ2-7; TRBD2 might be the D (6 bases). Per germline, CDR1 MNHEY and CDR2 SMNVEV (reference sequence). The CDR3 is 14 amino acids. This CDR3 reads CASSPEGLANRWDF. The CDR3 DNA sequence: TGTGCCAGCAGTCCCGAGGGGCTAGCGAACAGGTGGGACTTC.

This clone is termed medium-sized. The CDR3 here is CASSQGGPTTRNTDTQYF. The CDR3 DNA follows: TGTGCCAGCAGCCAAGGAGGTCCGACTACCCGGAACACAGATACGCAGTATTTT. V gene TRBV4-2 combines with J gene TRBJ2-3; tentatively, D is TRBD2 (5 bases). V lost 1 base and J lost 2, with 19 bases in between. Germline loops: CDR1 LGHNA, CDR2 YNFKEQ. The CDR3 sequence is 18 residues long.

The chain couples TRBV5-1 to TRBJ2-4, with 15 bases matching TRBD2. The CDR3 contains 19 residues. J was trimmed by 0 bases and V by 3 bases; bases with no gene match: 7. CDR1 is SGHRS and CDR2 is YFSETQ in the germline V gene. For the CDR3, the DNA is TGCGCCAGCAGCTCAAACCCGGGACTAGCGGGAGGAGCCAAAAACATTCAGTACTTC. Its protein product is CASSSNPGLAGGAKNIQYF.

The rearrangement joins TRBV6-1 to TRBJ2-7, with TRBD2 matching over 7 bases. The CDR3 sequence is 15 residues long. J gave up 4 bases and V 0 bases, and 6 bases lay outside the gene matches. The V gene's germline CDR1 is MNHNS and CDR2 SASEGT. CDR3 nucleotide sequence: TGTGCCAGCAGTGAAGCCGGACTAGGGAGGTACGAGCAGTACTTC. Residues: CASSEAGLGRYEQYF.

This clone has a handful of counts. This sequence joins TRBV7-2 and TRBJ1-5; tentatively, D is TRBD1 (6 bases). CDR1 is SGHTA, CDR2 FQGNSA, per germline. The CDR3 runs to 16 residues. Trimming left V 2 bases short and J 1 base short, with 12 bases between. Here the CDR3 reads CASSLLPRGSNQPQHF. In DNA, the CDR3 is TGTGCCAGCAGCTTACTTCCCAGGGGCAGCAATCAGCCCCAGCATTTT. The entire variable domain, with the rest obtained from reference TRBV7-2 and TRBJ1-5, is as follows: GAGVSQSPSNKVTEKGKDVELRCDPISGHTALYWYRQSLGQGLEFLIYFQGNSAPDKSGLPSDRFSAERTGGSVSTLTIQRTQQEDSAVYLCASSLLPRGSNQPQHFGDGTRLSIL.

The chain recombines TRBV10-3 with TRBJ2-1; D not resolved. The V gene lost 7 bases and the J gene lost 6 bases, with 7 bases spanning the gap. The length of the CDR3 is 11 residues. Germline V gene data show CDR1 as ENHRY and CDR2 as SYGVKD. The CDR3 here is CAITSANEQFF. CDR3 DNA: TGTGCCATCACTTCCGCCAATGAGCAGTTCTTC.